Included here is one T cell receptor beta chain sequence, with context. The table came from immunoSEQ multiplex PCR; TCRdb's copy has only in-frame clones and leaves some out. The sample contains 35,000 to 45,000 clones, around 82% of which appear only once. The sample comes from a study of blood T cell repertoires in COVID-19. The germline gives CDR1 SGHRS, CDR2 YFSETQ. This CDR3 has 14 amino acids. V shed 6 bases and J shed 0 bases, with 12 bases lying between them. The specimen was peripheral blood. This receptor was taken from a woman of 80 years or more with acute or convalescent COVID-19. V usage is TRBV5-1 and J usage is TRBJ1-1; no firm D call. CDR3 residues: CASTITPVNTEAFF. The CDR3 DNA is TGCGCCAGCACCATCACTCCGGTGAACACTGAAGCTTTCTTT.